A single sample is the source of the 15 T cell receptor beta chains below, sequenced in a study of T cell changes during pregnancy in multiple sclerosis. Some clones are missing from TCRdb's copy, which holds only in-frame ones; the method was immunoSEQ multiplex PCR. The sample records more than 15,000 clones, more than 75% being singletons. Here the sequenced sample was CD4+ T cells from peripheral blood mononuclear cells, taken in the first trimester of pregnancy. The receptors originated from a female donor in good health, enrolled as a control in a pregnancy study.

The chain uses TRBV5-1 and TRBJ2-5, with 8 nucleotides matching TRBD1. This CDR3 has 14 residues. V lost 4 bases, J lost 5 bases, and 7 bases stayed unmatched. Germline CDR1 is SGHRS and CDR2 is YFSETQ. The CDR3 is CASSLLGQAETQYF. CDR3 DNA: TGCGCCAGCAGCCTCCTGGGACAGGCGGAGACCCAGTACTTC.

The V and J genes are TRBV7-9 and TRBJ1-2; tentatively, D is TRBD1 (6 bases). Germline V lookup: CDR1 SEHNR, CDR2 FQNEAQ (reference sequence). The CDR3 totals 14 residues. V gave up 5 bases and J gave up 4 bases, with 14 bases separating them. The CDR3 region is CASSPTGGGYGYTF. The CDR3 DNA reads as TGTGCCAGCAGCCCGACGGGGGGCGGCTATGGCTACACCTTC.

CDR3 DNA: TGTGCCTGGAGAGCCGGGGGAGGCACTGAAGCTTTCTTT. This gives the protein CAWRAGGGTEAFF. J is TRBJ1-1 and V is TRBV30; weak D call: TRBD1 (5 bases). The CDR3 length is 13 residues. CDR1 and CDR2 (germline): GTSNPN, SVGIG (reference sequence). The V end was cut by 3 bases, the J end by 4 bases, with 12 bases between.

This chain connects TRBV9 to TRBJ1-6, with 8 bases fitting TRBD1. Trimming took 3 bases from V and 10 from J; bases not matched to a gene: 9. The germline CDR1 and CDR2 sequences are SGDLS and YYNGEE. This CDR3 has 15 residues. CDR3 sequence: CASSAGQGSVSPLHF. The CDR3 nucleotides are TGTGCCAGCAGCGCCGGACAGGGTTCGGTGTCACCCCTCCACTTT.

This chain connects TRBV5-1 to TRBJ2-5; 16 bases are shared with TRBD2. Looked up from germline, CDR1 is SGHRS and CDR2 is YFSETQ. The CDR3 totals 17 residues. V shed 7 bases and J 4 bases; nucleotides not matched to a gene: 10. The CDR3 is CASSREGLAGGSETQYF. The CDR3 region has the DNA TGCGCCAGCTCCCGGGAGGGACTAGCGGGAGGGTCAGAGACCCAGTACTTC.

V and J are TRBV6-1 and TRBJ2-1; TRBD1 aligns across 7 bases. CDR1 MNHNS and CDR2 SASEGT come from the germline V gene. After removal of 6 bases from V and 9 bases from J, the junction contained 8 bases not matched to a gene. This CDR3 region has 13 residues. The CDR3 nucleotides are TGTGCCAGCAGGAACACAGGGGTTCGTGAGCAGTTCTTC. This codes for CASRNTGVREQFF.

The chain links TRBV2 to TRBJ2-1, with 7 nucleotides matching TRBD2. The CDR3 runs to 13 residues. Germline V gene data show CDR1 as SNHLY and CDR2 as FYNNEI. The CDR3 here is CAPRRERYNEQFF. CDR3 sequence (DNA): TGTGCTCCCCGGCGGGAGCGATACAATGAGCAGTTCTTC.

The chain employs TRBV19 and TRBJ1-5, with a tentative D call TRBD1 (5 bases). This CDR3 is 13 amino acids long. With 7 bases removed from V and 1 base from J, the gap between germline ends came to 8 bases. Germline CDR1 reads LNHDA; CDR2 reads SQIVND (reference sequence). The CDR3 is CASNDRSNQPQHF. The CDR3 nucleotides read TGTGCCAGTAATGACAGAAGCAATCAGCCCCAGCATTTT.

CDR3 residues: CSVVRGANTGELFF. Written as DNA, the CDR3 is TGCAGCGTTGTGCGGGGGGCGAACACCGGGGAGCTGTTTTTT. The J gene is TRBJ2-2, the V gene TRBV29-1; 8 positions agree with TRBD2. Trimming cost V 4 bases and J 0 bases; bases outside gene matches: 1. In germline, CDR1 is SQVTM, CDR2 ANQGSEA. There are 14 residues in the CDR3.

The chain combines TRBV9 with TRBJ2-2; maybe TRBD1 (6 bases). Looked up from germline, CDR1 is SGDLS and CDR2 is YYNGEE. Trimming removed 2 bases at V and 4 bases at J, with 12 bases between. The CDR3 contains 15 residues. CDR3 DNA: TGTGCCAGCAGCGTTGCAGGGGCAGTCACCGGGGAGCTGTTTTTT. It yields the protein CASSVAGAVTGELFF. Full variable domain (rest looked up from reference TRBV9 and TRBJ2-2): DSGVTQTPKHLITATGQRVTLRCSPRSGDLSVYWYQQSLDQGLQFLIQYYNGEERAKGNILERFSAQQFPDLHSELNLSSLELGDSALYFCASSVAGAVTGELFFGEGSRLTVL.

The CDR3 DNA sequence: TGTGCCTGGAGCCAGTCCCGGGACAGGGGACCGCATGGCTACACCTTC. Translation gives CAWSQSRDRGPHGYTF. The chain combines TRBV30 with TRBJ1-2; 10 bases fit TRBD1. The CDR3 runs to 16 residues. Germline V lookup: CDR1 GTSNPN, CDR2 SVGIG (reference sequence). V lost 3 bases, J lost 6 bases, and 13 bases stayed unmatched.

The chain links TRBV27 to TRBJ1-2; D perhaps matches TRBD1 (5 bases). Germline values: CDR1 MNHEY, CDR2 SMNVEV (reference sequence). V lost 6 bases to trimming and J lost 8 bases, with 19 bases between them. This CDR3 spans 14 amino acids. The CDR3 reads CASSQRQLSMGYTF. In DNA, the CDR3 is TGTGCCAGCAGCCAAAGACAGCTAAGTATGGGCTACACCTTC.

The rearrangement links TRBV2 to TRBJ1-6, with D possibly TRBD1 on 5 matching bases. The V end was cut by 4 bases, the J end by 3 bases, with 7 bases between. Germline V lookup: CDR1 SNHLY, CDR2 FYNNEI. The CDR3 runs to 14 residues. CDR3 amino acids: CASSGRDYNSPLHF. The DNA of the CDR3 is TGTGCCAGCAGTGGCAGGGACTATAATTCACCCCTCCACTTT.

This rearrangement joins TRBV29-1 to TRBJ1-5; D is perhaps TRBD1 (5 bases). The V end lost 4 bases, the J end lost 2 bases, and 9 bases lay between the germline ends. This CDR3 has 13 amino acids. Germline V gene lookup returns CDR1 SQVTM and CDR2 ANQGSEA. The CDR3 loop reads CSVARAGNQPQHF. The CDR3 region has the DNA TGCAGCGTTGCCAGGGCCGGCAATCAGCCCCAGCATTTT.

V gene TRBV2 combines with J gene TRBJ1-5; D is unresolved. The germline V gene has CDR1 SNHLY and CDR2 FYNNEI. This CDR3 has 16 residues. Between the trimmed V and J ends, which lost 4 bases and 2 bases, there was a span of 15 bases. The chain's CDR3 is CASSAGFSGGNQPQHF. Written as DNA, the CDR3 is TGTGCCAGCAGTGCGGGGTTCTCCGGGGGCAATCAGCCCCAGCATTTT.